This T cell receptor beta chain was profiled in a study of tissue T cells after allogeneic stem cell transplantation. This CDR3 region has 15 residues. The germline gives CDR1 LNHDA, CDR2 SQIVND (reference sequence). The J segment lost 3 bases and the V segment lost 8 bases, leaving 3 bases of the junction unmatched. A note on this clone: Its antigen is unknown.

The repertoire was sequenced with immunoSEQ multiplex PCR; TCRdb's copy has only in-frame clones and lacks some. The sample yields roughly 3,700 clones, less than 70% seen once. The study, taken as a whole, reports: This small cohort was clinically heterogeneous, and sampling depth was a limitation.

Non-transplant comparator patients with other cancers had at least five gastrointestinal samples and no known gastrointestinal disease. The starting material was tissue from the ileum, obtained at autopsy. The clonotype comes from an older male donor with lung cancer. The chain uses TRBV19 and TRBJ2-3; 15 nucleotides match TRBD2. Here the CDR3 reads CASRGLAGGTDTQYF. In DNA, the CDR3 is TGTGCCAGTCGGGGACTAGCGGGAGGAACAGATACGCAGTATTTT.